The sample holds many counts of the clone carrying this T cell receptor beta chain. No antigen is known for it. This specimen includes other DNA sequences encoding the same CDR3. cDNA synthesis used the whole RNA isolate, giving expressed TCRB sequences. Profiling relied on immunoSEQ multiplex PCR, and the TCRdb table lists in-frame clones only, not all of them. The sample lists 140,000 to 150,000 clones, about 13% occurring once. The junction had 7 bases not matched to a gene; V was cut back by 6 bases and J by 2 bases. Germline assignment: CDR1 MDHEN and CDR2 SYDVKM. The CDR3 totals 15 residues. One heparinised blood draw, averaging roughly 120 mL, came from each donor. Cell sorting via CD45RO/CCR7/CD25/CD127/CD95/CD27 was performed to obtain CD4+ naive, central memory, regulatory and stem cell-like memory cells. This record comes from a study of beta chain features in type 1 diabetes. General observations from the study: Junctions at VDJ sites from type 1 diabetes patients had fewer insertions and more deletions. The naive, central memory and Treg TCRB repertoires showed an apparent similarity that was greater among patients than among healthy donors. Across all four CD4+ subsets, people with type 1 diabetes showed modestly shorter TCRB CDR3s.

This TCR was recovered from a man aged 18 to 29 with type 1 diabetes. The V gene is TRBV28, the J gene TRBJ2-3, with 8 bases lining up with TRBD1. The sequenced sample consisted of central memory CD4+ T cells from blood. CDR3 protein: CASSAGGQDTDTQYF. The DNA for the CDR3 is TGTGCCAGCAGCGCCGGGGGACAGGACACAGATACGCAGTATTTT.